This TCR beta chain came from a study of T cell responses to AZD1222 COVID-19 vaccine. Using immunoSEQ multiplex PCR, the repertoire was profiled, and TCRdb retains in-frame clones only, with some absent. The sample has approximately 74,000 clones, about 90% seen once. CDR3 size: 16 residues. Unmatched junction bases numbered 8, after V lost 1 base and J lost 6 bases. The germline gives CDR1 SGHTA, CDR2 FQGNSA. Concerning this clone: What it binds is not known.

Pooling covered second doses at about 4 or about 12 weeks. Findings and limits, study-wide: Every sample of the repertoires postdated the peak T cell response. Breadth and depth of Spike-specific TCRs rose after two AZD1222 doses. Within unmutated variant regions lay the reported targets of nearly half of spike-specific TCRs.

The TCR originated in an adult who received the AZD1222 COVID-19 vaccine. The V call is TRBV7-2, the J call TRBJ1-5, with TRBD1 identical over 8 bases. Sequenced here: peripheral blood, sampled 28 days after the second AZD1222 dose. The CDR3 reads CASSLGTGRSGQPQHF. CDR3 DNA sequence: TGTGCCAGCAGCTTAGGGACAGGGAGATCAGGTCAGCCCCAGCATTTT.